The 23 T cell receptor beta chains in this list originate from one sample, sequenced in a study of Ad26.COV2.S vaccination and SARS-CoV-2 variants. The treatment denotes: roughly 20 received Ad26.COV2.S at low or high dose, single or two shots; several received placebo; per-sample allocation not given. Day 63 after the first vaccine or placebo injection was the time point for sampling. Profiled with immunoSEQ multiplex PCR; TCRdb holds only in-frame clones, not every one. The data show just under 250,000 clones, approximately 87% seen once. The material was peripheral blood, obtained in a trial of Ad26.COV2.S vaccine versus placebo. These receptors all come from a person aged 18-60 years who received the Ad26.COV2.S COVID-19 vaccine or a placebo.

This clone was seen a handful of times. The chain couples TRBV6-2 or TRBV6-3 to TRBJ2-7; 7 bases fit TRBD1. CDR3 length: 17 residues. The V gene's germline CDR1 is MNHEY and CDR2 SVGEGT. Unmatched junction bases numbered 21, after V lost 6 bases and J lost 7 bases. The CDR3 loop is CASSQPRTGWPGWEQYF. The CDR3 DNA is TGTGCCAGCAGCCAACCCCGGACAGGTTGGCCCGGATGGGAGCAGTACTTC.

As concerns this clone: Other DNA sequences in this sample translate to the same CDR3. V and J are TRBV28 and TRBJ1-5; no firm D call. The ends were cut back, 7 bases at V and 2 bases at J, with 6 bases in the middle. The CDR3 loop spans 12 amino acids. Germline V gives CDR1 MDHEN, CDR2 SYDVKM. CDR3 DNA: TGTGCCAGCAAGGACGGCAATCAGCCCCAGCATTTT. This encodes CASKDGNQPQHF. Based on the CDR3 plus reference TRBV28 and TRBJ1-5, the full variable domain is DVKVTQSSRYLVKRTGEKVFLECVQDMDHENMFWYRQDPGLGLRLIYFSYDVKMKEKGDIPEGYSVSREKKERFSLILESASTNQTSMYLCASKDGNQPQHFGDGTRLSIL.

This clone was seen only once. The chain combines TRBV2 with TRBJ2-7; 7 bases align to TRBD2. The trim removed 5 bases at V and 2 bases at J, leaving 3 bases unmatched. Germline V gives CDR1 SNHLY, CDR2 FYNNEI. The CDR3 spans 13 residues. CDR3 loop: CASSNAGAYEQYF. The CDR3 bases are TGTGCCAGCAGTAATGCGGGGGCCTACGAGCAGTACTTC.

This chain joins TRBV30 and TRBJ2-7, with D unclear. The CDR3 sequence is 14 residues long. CDR1 is GTSNPN, CDR2 SVGIG, per germline (reference sequence). The V end was cut by 0 bases, the J end by 5 bases, with 14 bases between. The DNA of the CDR3 is TGTGCCTGGAGTGTACCAACTCTCTCGGACGAGCAGTACTTC. It translates to CAWSVPTLSDEQYF.

The V gene is TRBV5-4, the J gene TRBJ1-1; 8 bases fit TRBD1. Trimming cost V 4 bases and J 0 bases; bases outside gene matches: 8. The CDR3 has 16 amino acids. Looked up from germline, CDR1 is SGHNT and CDR2 is YYREEE (reference sequence). The CDR3 coding sequence is TGTGCCAGCAGCCGCACAGGGGGGGAGTTGAACACTGAAGCTTTCTTT. Translated: CASSRTGGELNTEAFF. Full variable domain (remainder filled in from reference TRBV5-4 and TRBJ1-1): ETGVTQSPTHLIKTRGQQVTLRCSSQSGHNTVSWYQQALGQGPQFIFQYYREEENGRGNFPPRFSGLQFPNYSSELNVNALELDDSALYLCASSRTGGELNTEAFFGQGTRLTVV.

The chain uses TRBV13 and TRBJ2-3; maybe TRBD1 (5 bases). Between the trimmed V and J ends, which lost 5 bases and 0 bases, there was a span of 9 bases. CDR1 and CDR2 (germline): PRHDT, FYEKMQ (reference sequence). The CDR3 totals 14 residues. CDR3 DNA: TGTGCCAGCAGCCCCGACAGTAGCACAGATACGCAGTATTTT. Amino acids: CASSPDSSTDTQYF.

The genes are TRBV7-2 and TRBJ1-3; D not certain. Trimming left V 5 bases short and J 3 bases short, with 14 bases between. The CDR3 consists of 15 residues. Germline CDR1 SGHTA, CDR2 FQGNSA. CDR3: CASSRLSGVGNTIYF. The CDR3 DNA reads TGTGCCAGCAGCCGTCTCAGTGGGGTTGGAAACACCATATATTTT.

The chain couples TRBV10-3 to TRBJ1-2; D remains unclear. Trimming stripped 2 bases from V and 7 bases from J, with 20 bases between. CDR3 length equals 16 residues. Germline loops: CDR1 ENHRY, CDR2 SYGVKD. CDR3 in amino acids: CAISEGFPTLVGGYTF. DNA for the CDR3: TGTGCCATCAGTGAGGGGTTCCCAACTCTCGTGGGTGGCTACACCTTC.

This rearrangement joins TRBV27 to TRBJ2-1; 8 bases are shared with TRBD1. The CDR3 length is 16 residues. CDR1 is MNHEY and CDR2 is SMNVEV in the germline V gene (reference sequence). J lost 4 bases, V lost 2 bases, and 7 bases had no gene match. CDR3 bases: TGTGCCAGCAGTTTAGTAGAAGGACAGGGATACAATGAGCAGTTCTTC. This translates into CASSLVEGQGYNEQFF.

The genes are TRBV5-8 and TRBJ2-7; D perhaps matches TRBD1 (8 bases). There are 15 residues in the CDR3. CDR1 and CDR2 from the germline V gene are SGHTS and YDEGEE. Trimming removed 4 bases from V and 2 bases from J, with 16 bases in between. Here the CDR3 DNA reads TGTGCCAGCAGCCCGGACAGGGAGGGACCCTACGAGCAGTACTTC. Amino acid sequence: CASSPDREGPYEQYF.

The V gene is TRBV7-2, the J gene TRBJ1-1; TRBD1 aligns across 10 bases. The CDR3 runs to 14 residues. The ends lost 0 bases at V and 6 bases at J; junction bases unmatched: 1. Germline values: CDR1 SGHTA, CDR2 FQGNSA. CDR3 amino acids: CASSLATGGPEAFF. CDR3 bases: TGTGCCAGCAGCTTAGCGACAGGGGGCCCTGAAGCTTTCTTT.

The genes are TRBV2 and TRBJ2-1; 9 positions match TRBD2. Germline V gene lookup returns CDR1 SNHLY and CDR2 FYNNEI. The V gene end was trimmed by 1 base and the J gene end by 0 bases; junction bases not matched to a gene: 7. The CDR3 runs to 18 residues. The CDR3 region is CASSEELAGESSYNEQFF. CDR3 in DNA: TGTGCCAGCAGTGAAGAGTTAGCGGGGGAAAGCTCCTACAATGAGCAGTTCTTC. Full variable domain (remainder filled in from reference TRBV2 and TRBJ2-1): EPEVTQTPSHQVTQMGQEVILRCVPISNHLYFYWYRQILGQKVEFLVSFYNNEISEKSEIFDDQFSVERPDGSNFTLKIRSTKLEDSAMYFCASSEELAGESSYNEQFFGPGTRLTVL.

The chain combines TRBV6-5 with TRBJ1-2, with 7 bases that match TRBD1. Germline V lookup: CDR1 MNHEY, CDR2 SVGAGI. The CDR3 extends over 12 amino acids. Germline trimming cut 8 bases from V and 6 bases from J; bases unmatched to any gene: 6. The CDR3 DNA reads TGTGCCAGCCCGGGACAGTCTGATGGCTACACCTTC. This encodes CASPGQSDGYTF.

The chain combines TRBV19 with TRBJ1-1; D not certain. Between the trimmed V and J ends, which lost 4 bases and 1 base, there was a span of 10 bases. This CDR3 is 14 amino acids long. CDR1 LNHDA and CDR2 SQIVND come from the germline V gene (reference sequence). The CDR3 bases are TGTGCCAGTAGTAAACGGGCAGGGAACACTGAAGCTTTCTTT. Translation gives CASSKRAGNTEAFF.

This chain connects TRBV28 to TRBJ1-5; D is ambiguous. The germline V and J ends were trimmed by 3 bases and 3 bases, with 9 bases remaining between them. The CDR3 spans 14 residues. Germline assignment: CDR1 MDHEN and CDR2 SYDVKM. In DNA, the CDR3 is TGTGCCAGCAGTTTGTCCGGGAACAATCAGCCCCAGCATTTT. It specifies CASSLSGNNQPQHF.

There are a few counts of this clone. V is TRBV5-6 and J is TRBJ1-2, with TRBD1 matching 7 bases. Trimming at V came to 1 base and at J to 4 bases, leaving 13 bases not matched to a gene. The CDR3 covers 17 residues. CDR1 is SGHDT and CDR2 is YYEEEE in the germline V gene. CDR3 amino acids: CASSLRTGLPPPYGYTF. Here the CDR3 DNA reads TGTGCCAGCAGCTTGAGGACAGGACTGCCGCCTCCCTATGGCTACACCTTC. Complete variable domain (other parts from reference TRBV5-6 and TRBJ1-2): DAGVTQSPTHLIKTRGQQVTLRCSPKSGHDTVSWYQQALGQGPQFIFQYYEEEERQRGNFPDRFSGHQFPNYSSELNVNALLLGDSALYLCASSLRTGLPPPYGYTFGSGTRLTVV.

The V gene is TRBV6-5, the J gene TRBJ1-5; D uncertain. Germline V gene data show CDR1 as MNHEY and CDR2 as SVGAGI. This CDR3 contains 13 residues. The germline V and J ends were trimmed by 8 bases and 5 bases, with 13 bases remaining between them. The CDR3 here is CASCSWTDQPQHF. The DNA of the CDR3 is TGTGCCAGCTGCTCCTGGACGGATCAGCCCCAGCATTTT.

The chain combines TRBV9 with TRBJ1-4; possibly TRBD1 for D (5 bases). CDR3 size: 15 residues. CDR1 is SGDLS, CDR2 YYNGEE, per germline. The V end was cut by 4 bases, the J end by 4 bases, with 14 bases between. The CDR3 spells CASSLRGANNEKLFF. The DNA of the CDR3 is TGTGCCAGCAGCTTGAGGGGCGCCAATAATGAAAAACTGTTTTTT.

J is TRBJ1-4 and V is TRBV5-1, with 7 nucleotides matching TRBD1. From germline, CDR1 is SGHRS and CDR2 YFSETQ. This CDR3 contains 14 residues. J was trimmed by 5 bases and V by 4 bases; bases with no gene match: 5. CDR3 amino acids: CASSTGTVNEKLFF. CDR3 coding DNA: TGCGCCAGCAGCACCGGGACAGTGAATGAAAAACTGTTTTTT. Variable domain in full (rest from reference TRBV5-1 and TRBJ1-4): KAGVTQTPRYLIKTRGQQVTLSCSPISGHRSVSWYQQTPGQGLQFLFEYFSETQRNKGNFPGRFSGRQFSNSRSEMNVSTLELGDSALYLCASSTGTVNEKLFFGSGTQLSVL.

This chain connects TRBV6-6 to TRBJ2-5; D is ambiguous. The germline CDR1 and CDR2 sequences are MNHNY and SVGAGI (reference sequence). The CDR3 sequence is 14 residues long. V lost 2 bases and J 7 bases, leaving 14 bases between the germline ends. The DNA for the CDR3 is TGTGCCAGCAGTTACCTCGGCCAGCGCGGGACCCAGTACTTC. Amino acid sequence: CASSYLGQRGTQYF.

This chain joins TRBV28 and TRBJ1-3; D perhaps matches TRBD1 (6 bases). In germline, CDR1 is MDHEN, CDR2 SYDVKM. This CDR3 contains 17 residues. V dropped 8 bases and J dropped 2 bases, with 22 bases sitting between them. The CDR3 DNA reads TGTGCCAGCGCAGCCCATTCTTGGGGGGGCACTGGAAACACCATATATTTT. This sequence encodes CASAAHSWGGTGNTIYF.

J is TRBJ2-2 and V is TRBV28; D is unresolved. Germline-derived CDR1 and CDR2 are MDHEN and SYDVKM. The ends were cut back, 6 bases at V and 3 bases at J, with 23 bases in the middle. The CDR3 consists of 18 residues. CDR3 loop: CASRLHRMGPKDTGELFF. CDR3 DNA sequence: TGTGCCAGCAGGTTACACCGGATGGGTCCGAAAGACACCGGGGAGCTGTTTTTT.

The chain combines TRBV18 with TRBJ1-2; 9 bases are a match to TRBD1. The CDR3 has 21 amino acids. Per the germline V gene, CDR1 is KGHSH and CDR2 is LQKENI. The junction had 21 bases not matched to a gene; V was cut back by 0 bases and J by 4 bases. The CDR3 nucleotides read TGTGCCAGCTCACCACCGGGACCGACTCCGAGGGACAGGGTTCGGTCCTATGGCTACACCTTC. Its translation is CASSPPGPTPRDRVRSYGYTF. Together with reference TRBV18 and TRBJ1-2, the CDR3 gives the full variable domain: NAGVMQNPRHLVRRRGQEARLRCSPMKGHSHVYWYRQLPEEGLKFMVYLQKENIIDESGMPKERFSAEFPKEGPSILRIQQVVRGDSAAYFCASSPPGPTPRDRVRSYGYTFGSGTRLTVV.